This record covers a single T cell receptor (beta chain). Its antigen is currently unknown. This entry comes from a study of T cell repertoires in cytomegalovirus infection. Turning to the study itself: Through public TCR beta signatures, both CMV infection and matching HLA type were indicated. Findings of the study overall: Identification of carriers of CMV plus the relevant HLA was performed using cumulative public TCR beta family frequency.

Germline V gene data show CDR1 as MNHEY and CDR2 as SVGEGT. This CDR3 has 16 amino acids. J gave up 6 bases and V 6 bases, and 14 bases lay outside the gene matches. TCRdb ran MiXCR on the reads and lists one entry per CDR3 protein. In the table there are some 590,000 distinct CDR3 sequences, approximately 40% of which are singletons. The source is a human donor in good health (CMV status not recorded). Some clones in this sample may be carry-over from other donors' samples. This chain joins TRBV6-2 or TRBV6-3 and TRBJ2-7; 10 bases are shared with TRBD2. Sequenced material: cultured PBMCs, taken from culture after CMV antigen stimulation. CDR3 residues: CASSYRASGSLAEQYF. CDR3 nucleotides: TGTGCCAGCAGCTACCGAGCTAGCGGGAGTTTGGCCGAGCAGTACTTC.